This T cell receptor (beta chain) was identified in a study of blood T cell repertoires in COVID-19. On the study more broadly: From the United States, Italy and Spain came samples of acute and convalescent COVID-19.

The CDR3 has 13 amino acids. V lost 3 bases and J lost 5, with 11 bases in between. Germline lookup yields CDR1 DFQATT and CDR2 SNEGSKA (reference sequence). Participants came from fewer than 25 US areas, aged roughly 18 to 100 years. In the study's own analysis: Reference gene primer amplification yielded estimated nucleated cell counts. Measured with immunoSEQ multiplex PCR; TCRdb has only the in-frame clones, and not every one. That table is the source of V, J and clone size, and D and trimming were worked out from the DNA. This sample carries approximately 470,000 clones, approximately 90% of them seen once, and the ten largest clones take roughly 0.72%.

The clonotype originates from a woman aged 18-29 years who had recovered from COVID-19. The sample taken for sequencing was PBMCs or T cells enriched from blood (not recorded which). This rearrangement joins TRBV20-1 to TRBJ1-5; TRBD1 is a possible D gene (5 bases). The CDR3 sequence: CSASIGVDQPQHF. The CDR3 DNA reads TGCAGTGCTAGTATAGGGGTTGATCAGCCCCAGCATTTT.